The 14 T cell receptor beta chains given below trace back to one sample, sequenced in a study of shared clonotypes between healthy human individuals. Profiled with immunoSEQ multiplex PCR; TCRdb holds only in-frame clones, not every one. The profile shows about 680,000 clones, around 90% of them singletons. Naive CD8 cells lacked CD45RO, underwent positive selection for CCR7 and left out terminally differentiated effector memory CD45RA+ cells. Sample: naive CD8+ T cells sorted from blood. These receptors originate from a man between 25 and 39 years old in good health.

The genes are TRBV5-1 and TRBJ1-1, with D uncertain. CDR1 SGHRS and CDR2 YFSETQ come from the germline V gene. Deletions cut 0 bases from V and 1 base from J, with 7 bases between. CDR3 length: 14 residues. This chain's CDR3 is CASSLERANTEAFF. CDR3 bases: TGCGCCAGCAGCTTGGAGAGGGCGAACACTGAAGCTTTCTTT.

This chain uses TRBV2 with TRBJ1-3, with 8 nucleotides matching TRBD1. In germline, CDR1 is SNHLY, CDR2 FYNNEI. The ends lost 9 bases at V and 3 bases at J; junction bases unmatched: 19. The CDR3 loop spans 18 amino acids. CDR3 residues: CASRKGFDSGTGGNTIYF. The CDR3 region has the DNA TGTGCCAGTAGGAAGGGGTTCGACTCTGGGACAGGTGGAAACACCATATATTTT.

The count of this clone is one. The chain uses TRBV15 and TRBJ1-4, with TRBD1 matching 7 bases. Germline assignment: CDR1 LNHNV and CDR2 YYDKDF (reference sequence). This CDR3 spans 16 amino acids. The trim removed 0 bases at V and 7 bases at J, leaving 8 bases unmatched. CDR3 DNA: TGTGCCACCAGCAGAGAACGGAGGGGGCTTGGTGAAAAACTGTTTTTT. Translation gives CATSRERRGLGEKLFF.

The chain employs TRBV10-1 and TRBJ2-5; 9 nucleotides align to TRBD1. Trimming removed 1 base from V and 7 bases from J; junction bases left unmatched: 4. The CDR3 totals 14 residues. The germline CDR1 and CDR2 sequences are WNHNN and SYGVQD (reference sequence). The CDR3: CASSEWGQGGTQYF. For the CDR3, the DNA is TGCGCCAGCAGTGAGTGGGGACAGGGTGGGACCCAGTACTTC.

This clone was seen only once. CDR3 nucleotides: TGTGCCAGCACCCAAGAATCCCTTCCTGCACCCTACGAGCAGTACTTC. It translates to CASTQESLPAPYEQYF. The rearrangement links TRBV7-9 to TRBJ2-7; D remains unclear. The CDR3 spans 16 residues. V was clipped by 7 bases and J by 2 bases, with 21 bases between them. Germline V CDR1 and CDR2: SEHNR, FQNEAQ (reference sequence).

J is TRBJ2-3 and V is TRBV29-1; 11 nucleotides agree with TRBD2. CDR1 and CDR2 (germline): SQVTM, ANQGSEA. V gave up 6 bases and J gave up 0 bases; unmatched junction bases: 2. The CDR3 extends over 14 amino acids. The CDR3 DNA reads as TGCAGCGTGGGACTAGCGGCTAGCACAGATACGCAGTATTTT. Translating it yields CSVGLAASTDTQYF.

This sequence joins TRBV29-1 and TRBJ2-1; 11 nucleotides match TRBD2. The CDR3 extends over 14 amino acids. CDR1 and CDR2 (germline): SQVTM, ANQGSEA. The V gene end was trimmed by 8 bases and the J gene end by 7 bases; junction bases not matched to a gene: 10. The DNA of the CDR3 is TGCAGCATGATAGCGGGAGGGCCTATAAATGAGCAGTTCTTC. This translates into CSMIAGGPINEQFF.

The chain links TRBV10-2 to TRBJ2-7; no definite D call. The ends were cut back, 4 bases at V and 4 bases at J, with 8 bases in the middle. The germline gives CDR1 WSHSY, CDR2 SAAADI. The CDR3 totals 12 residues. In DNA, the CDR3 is TGCGCCAGCAGTGGAATGGGGTACGAGCAGTACTTC. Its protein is CASSGMGYEQYF.

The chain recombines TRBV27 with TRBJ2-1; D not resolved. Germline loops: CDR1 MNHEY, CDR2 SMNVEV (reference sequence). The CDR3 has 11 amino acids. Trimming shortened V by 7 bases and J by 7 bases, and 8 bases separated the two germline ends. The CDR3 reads CASKYANEQFF. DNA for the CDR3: TGTGCCAGCAAATATGCGAATGAGCAGTTCTTC.

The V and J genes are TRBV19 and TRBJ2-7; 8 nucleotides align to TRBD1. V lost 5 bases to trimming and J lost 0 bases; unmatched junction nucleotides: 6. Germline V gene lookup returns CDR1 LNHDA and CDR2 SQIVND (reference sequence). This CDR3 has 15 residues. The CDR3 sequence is CASSVDRAISYEQYF. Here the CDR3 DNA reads TGTGCCAGTAGTGTGGACAGGGCTATCTCCTACGAGCAGTACTTC.

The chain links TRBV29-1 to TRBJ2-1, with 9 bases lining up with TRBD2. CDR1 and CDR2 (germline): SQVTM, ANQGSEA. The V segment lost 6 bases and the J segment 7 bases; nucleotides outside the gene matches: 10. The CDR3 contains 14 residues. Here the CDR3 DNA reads TGCAGCGTAGCTATGACTAGCGGCCCTAATGAGCAGTTCTTC. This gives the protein CSVAMTSGPNEQFF.

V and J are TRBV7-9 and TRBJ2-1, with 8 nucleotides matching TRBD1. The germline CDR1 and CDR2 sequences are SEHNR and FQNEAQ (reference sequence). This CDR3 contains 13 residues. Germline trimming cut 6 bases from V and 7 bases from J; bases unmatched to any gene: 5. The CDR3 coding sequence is TGTGCCAGCAGATCAGGGGGCTATAATGAGCAGTTCTTC. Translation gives CASRSGGYNEQFF.

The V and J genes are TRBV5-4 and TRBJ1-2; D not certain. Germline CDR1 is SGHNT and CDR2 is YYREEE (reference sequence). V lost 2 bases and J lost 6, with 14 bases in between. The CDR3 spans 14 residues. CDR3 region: CASSFIGSGDGYTF. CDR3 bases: TGTGCCAGCAGCTTTATTGGGTCCGGAGATGGCTACACCTTC.

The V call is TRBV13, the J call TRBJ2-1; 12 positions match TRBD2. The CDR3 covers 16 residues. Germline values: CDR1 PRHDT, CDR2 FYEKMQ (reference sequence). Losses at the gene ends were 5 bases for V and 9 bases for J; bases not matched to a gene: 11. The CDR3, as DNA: TGTGCCAGCAGCATTACTCTAGCGGGAGGGCCCGGTGAGCAGTTCTTC. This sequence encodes CASSITLAGGPGEQFF.